One and the same sample provided the 30 T cell receptor beta chains below, sequenced in a study of CD8 T cells in Susac syndrome. Roughly 0.45 to 1 ug RNA was reverse transcribed with random hexamers. TCRdb re-derived calls from the immunoSEQ multiplex PCR reads in MiXCR, one entry per CDR3 protein. The sample shows under 200,000 distinct CDR3 sequences, 85% to 95% of them seen only once. Sequencing was done on a sample of CD4+ T cells from PBMCs. The receptors shown here come from a human donor in good health.

The chain links TRBV29-1 to TRBJ2-7, with D possibly matching TRBD1 (6 bases). V lost 6 bases to trimming and J lost 3 bases, with 18 bases between them. The CDR3 runs to 14 residues. CDR1 is SQVTM and CDR2 is ANQGSEA in the germline V gene. CDR3 residues: CSVEEDRPNYEQYV. The CDR3 region has the DNA TGCAGCGTAGAGGAAGACAGGCCGAACTACGAGCAGTACGTC.

This chain links TRBV20-1 with TRBJ2-7, with D maybe TRBD2 (6 bases). The CDR3 extends over 12 amino acids. The germline V gene has CDR1 DFQATT and CDR2 SNEGSKA (reference sequence). V lost 1 base, J lost 4 bases, and 8 bases lay in between. The CDR3 loop is CSARGTKYEQYV. In DNA, the CDR3 is TGCAGTGCTAGAGGGACTAAATACGAGCAGTACGTC.

The rearrangement joins TRBV30 to TRBJ1-1, with D uncertain. Germline CDR1 reads GTSNPN; CDR2 reads SVGIG (reference sequence). V dropped 0 bases and J dropped 3 bases, with 5 bases sitting between them. The CDR3 contains 12 residues. The CDR3 protein is CAWSVTYTEAFF. As DNA, the CDR3 is TGTGCCTGGAGTGTAACTTACACTGAAGCTTTCTTT.

The V and J genes are TRBV12-3 or TRBV12-4 and TRBJ2-1, with a tentative D call TRBD2 (6 bases). The CDR3 has 15 amino acids. Trimming stripped 3 bases from V and 4 bases from J, with 13 bases between. CDR3 sequence reads: CASSFLSGAYNEQFF. The CDR3 DNA follows: TGTGCCAGCAGTTTCTTGTCGGGAGCTTACAATGAGCAGTTCTTC.

This clonotype has just a few counts. V usage is TRBV9 and J usage is TRBJ2-5, with no clear D. CDR1 and CDR2 (germline): SGDLS, YYNGEE. Trimming took 5 bases from V and 5 from J, leaving 10 bases between them. CDR3 length: 12 residues. CDR3 sequence (DNA): TGTGCCAGCAGTGTGGGCGAGGAGACCCAGTACTTC. This translates into CASSVGEETQYF.

The rearrangement joins TRBV20-1 to TRBJ2-3; 14 nucleotides match TRBD2. The CDR3 has 14 amino acids. The V gene's germline CDR1 is DFQATT and CDR2 SNEGSKA (reference sequence). V lost 5 bases to trimming and J lost 8 bases; unmatched junction nucleotides: 6. CDR3 protein: CSAGGLAGGGTQYF. Written as DNA, the CDR3 is TGCAGTGCTGGAGGACTAGCGGGGGGTGGTACGCAGTATTTT.

The chain is built from TRBV19 and TRBJ2-1; 12 bases are shared with TRBD2. V lost 6 bases to trimming and J lost 6 bases; unmatched junction nucleotides: 3. Germline V gene data show CDR1 as LNHDA and CDR2 as SQIVND (reference sequence). This CDR3 is 14 amino acids long. For the CDR3, the DNA is TGTGCCAGTAGCCCGGGACTAGCGGGCAATGAGCAGTTCTTC. Protein sequence: CASSPGLAGNEQFF.

The genes are TRBV12-3 or TRBV12-4 and TRBJ2-6; a possible D gene is TRBD1 (6 bases). Trimming shortened V by 10 bases and J by 1 base, and 8 bases separated the two germline ends. The CDR3 runs to 13 residues. The CDR3, as DNA: TGTGCCATAGGACAGTCTGGGGCCAACGTCCTGACTTTC. Protein product: CAIGQSGANVLTF.

The J gene is TRBJ2-3, the V gene TRBV15; 12 bases align to TRBD2. V lost 0 bases and J lost 6; bases outside the gene matches: 4. Germline V gene data show CDR1 as LNHNV and CDR2 as YYDKDF (reference sequence). The CDR3 spans 16 residues. This chain's CDR3 is CATSRDLAGGVDTQYF. CDR3 DNA: TGTGCCACCAGCAGAGATCTAGCGGGAGGGGTGGATACGCAGTATTTT.

The chain carries TRBV11-2 and TRBJ2-7; 9 nucleotides align to TRBD1. V shed 3 bases and J 3 bases; nucleotides not matched to a gene: 6. The CDR3 covers 15 residues. Per the germline V gene, CDR1 is SGHAT and CDR2 is FQNNGV. Here the CDR3 reads CASSFWTGENYEQYF. CDR3 nucleotides: TGTGCCAGCAGCTTTTGGACAGGGGAAAACTACGAGCAGTACTTC.

The rearrangement joins TRBV29-1 to TRBJ2-5, with D hard to call. The CDR3 consists of 14 residues. Germline V gives CDR1 SQVTM, CDR2 ANQGSEA. V gave up 3 bases and J gave up 4 bases, with 15 bases separating them. This CDR3 is CSVDLRSKGETQYF. In DNA form, the CDR3 reads TGCAGCGTTGATCTACGGTCCAAAGGAGAGACCCAGTACTTC.

The J gene is TRBJ2-1, the V gene TRBV20-1; tentative D call: TRBD1 (5 bases). The germline gives CDR1 DFQATT, CDR2 SNEGSKA (reference sequence). The CDR3 totals 16 residues. Trimming pared 5 bases from V and 8 bases from J, leaving 25 bases between. This CDR3 is CSADHSDKPFDDEQFF. The DNA for the CDR3 is TGCAGTGCTGACCACTCGGACAAGCCCTTCGACGATGAGCAGTTCTTC.

CDR3 sequence (DNA): TGTGCCACCAGTGATTCAAAACAGGGCGGGTACGACTATGGCTACACCTTC. Protein product: CATSDSKQGGYDYGYTF. The V and J genes are TRBV24-1 and TRBJ1-2, with D perhaps TRBD1 (6 bases). Trimming took 2 bases from V and 3 from J, leaving 18 bases between them. Germline CDR1 and CDR2: KGHDR and SFDVKD. The CDR3 is 17 residues long.

The J gene is TRBJ2-3, the V gene TRBV7-3; tentatively, D is TRBD2 (5 bases). V was cut by 5 bases and J by 3 bases, with 12 bases left in between. CDR1 and CDR2 from the germline V gene are SGHTA and FQGTGA. CDR3 length: 14 residues. This chain's CDR3 is CASSPSRGTDTQYF. The CDR3 DNA reads TGTGCCAGCAGCCCTTCACGGGGTACAGATACGCAGTATTTT.

The table lists this clonotype with a count of one. This sequence joins TRBV12-3 or TRBV12-4 and TRBJ2-1, with 11 bases matching TRBD2. The CDR3 runs 14 residues. V trimming: 3 bases; J trimming: 6 bases; junction bases outside the gene matches: 1. The CDR3 DNA is TGTGCCAGCAGTTTCACTAGCGGGAGCAATGAGCAGTTCTTC. Its translation is CASSFTSGSNEQFF.

The chain recombines TRBV9 with TRBJ2-3; D possibly uses TRBD1 or TRBD2 (5 bases each). Trimming removed 0 bases from V and 4 bases from J, with 9 bases in between. CDR3 length: 14 amino acids. Germline-derived CDR1 and CDR2 are SGDLS and YYNGEE. CDR3 amino acids: CASSVEGRSDTQYF. The CDR3 DNA is TGTGCCAGCAGCGTAGAGGGACGTTCAGATACGCAGTATTTT.

This clonotype was found once. This CDR3 is CSARSGTASANYGYTF. CDR3 in DNA: TGCAGTGCTAGATCGGGGACAGCCTCAGCTAACTATGGCTACACCTTC. The V gene is TRBV20-1, the J gene TRBJ1-2, with 7 bases lining up with TRBD1. Germline-derived CDR1 and CDR2 are DFQATT and SNEGSKA (reference sequence). The CDR3 is made up of 16 amino acids. V was pared by 2 bases and J by 0 bases, with 9 bases of the junction left unmatched.

The V call is TRBV29-1, the J call TRBJ1-1; D is ambiguous. V was pared by 4 bases and J by 4 bases, with 22 bases between. The CDR3 is 16 residues long. Germline V gives CDR1 SQVTM, CDR2 ANQGSEA. Here the CDR3 reads CSVGFEVGTTATEAFF. CDR3 nucleotide sequence: TGCAGCGTTGGGTTCGAGGTGGGAACGACGGCCACTGAAGCTTTCTTT.

This rearrangement joins TRBV20-1 to TRBJ2-3; D not certain. Trimming shortened V by 0 bases and J by 0 bases, and 10 bases separated the two germline ends. There are 15 residues in the CDR3. The germline gives CDR1 DFQATT, CDR2 SNEGSKA (reference sequence). This CDR3 is CSARDWILSTDTQYF. CDR3 nucleotide sequence: TGCAGTGCTAGAGATTGGATTCTTAGCACAGATACGCAGTATTTT.

V gene TRBV7-9 combines with J gene TRBJ1-2; no clear D. Germline CDR1 reads SEHNR; CDR2 reads FQNEAQ (reference sequence). The CDR3 is made up of 12 amino acids. V lost 4 bases and J 3 bases, leaving 6 bases between the germline ends. The CDR3 is CASSWTDYGYTF. CDR3 DNA: TGTGCCAGCAGCTGGACGGACTATGGCTACACCTTC.

The V call is TRBV19, the J call TRBJ2-5, with TRBD2 as a possible D gene (6 bases). V dropped 5 bases and J dropped 1 base, with 11 bases sitting between them. Germline CDR1 and CDR2: LNHDA and SQIVND (reference sequence). This CDR3 has 14 amino acids. This CDR3 is CASSEIAAQETQYF. CDR3 nucleotides: TGTGCCAGTAGTGAGATAGCGGCCCAAGAGACCCAGTACTTC.

In this sample, this clonotype turned up once. The chain combines TRBV3-1 with TRBJ2-3; TRBD2 agrees at 9 bases. CDR1 and CDR2 (germline): LGHDT, YNNKEL (reference sequence). The CDR3 contains 15 residues. The J segment lost 11 bases and the V segment lost 4 bases, leaving 13 bases of the junction unmatched. In nucleotides, the CDR3 is TGTGCCAGCAGCCGGCGGGAGGGCCTCCTCGTCCGGCAGTATTTT. Translation gives CASSRREGLLVRQYF.

CDR3 region: CSLPLNTEAFF. CDR3 sequence (DNA): TGCAGTCTTCCGTTGAACACTGAAGCTTTCTTT. V usage is TRBV20-1 and J usage is TRBJ1-1; D gene ambiguous. V shed 8 bases and J shed 0 bases, with 7 bases lying between them. Per germline, CDR1 DFQATT and CDR2 SNEGSKA (reference sequence). The CDR3 is 11 amino acids.

This chain links TRBV29-1 with TRBJ1-3, with D possibly matching TRBD1 (5 bases). Germline CDR1 SQVTM, CDR2 ANQGSEA. Trimming removed 6 bases from V and 0 bases from J, with 9 bases in between. The CDR3 spans 13 residues. The CDR3 DNA sequence: TGCAGCGTCCGGGACGGCTCTGGAAACACCATATATTTT. It yields the protein CSVRDGSGNTIYF. The variable domain in full, with the rest retrieved from reference TRBV29-1 and TRBJ1-3, is SAVISQKPSRDICQRGTSLTIQCQVDSQVTMMFWYRQQPGQSLTLIATANQGSEATYESGFVIDKFPISRPNLTFSTLTVSNMSPEDSSIYLCSVRDGSGNTIYFGEGSWLTVV.

The chain is built from TRBV29-1 and TRBJ1-2; D is undetermined. The CDR3 loop spans 14 amino acids. Trimming pared 1 base from V and 2 bases from J, leaving 11 bases between. The germline gives CDR1 SQVTM, CDR2 ANQGSEA. The CDR3 reads CSVEAFSPNYGYTF. As DNA, the CDR3 is TGCAGCGTTGAAGCCTTCTCCCCGAACTATGGCTACACCTTC.

The chain joins TRBV29-1 to TRBJ2-7; D gene uncertain. The V end was cut by 4 bases, the J end by 0 bases, with 7 bases between. This CDR3 is 12 amino acids long. Looked up from germline, CDR1 is SQVTM and CDR2 is ANQGSEA. CDR3 in DNA: TGCAGCGTTGGGCCAAGCTCCTACGAGCAGTACGTC. It encodes CSVGPSSYEQYV.

The gene calls are TRBV29-1 and TRBJ2-2; TRBD1 might be the D (5 bases). V lost 3 bases and J lost 6, with 26 bases in between. This CDR3 is built from 18 residues. Germline CDR1 is SQVTM and CDR2 is ANQGSEA. The CDR3 nucleotides read TGCAGCGTTGAGAACTCGGCCGAAGGGGCCAGGCAGGCCGGGGAGCTGTTTTTT. Protein product: CSVENSAEGARQAGELFF.

The gene calls are TRBV29-1 and TRBJ2-3; 10 bases agree with TRBD2. CDR3 length: 17 residues. Germline V gene lookup returns CDR1 SQVTM and CDR2 ANQGSEA. The V gene end was trimmed by 3 bases and the J gene end by 4 bases; junction bases not matched to a gene: 13. The CDR3 DNA is TGCAGCGTTGACCCCCGGGCTAGCGGGAGTGGGGCAGATACGCAGTATTTT. This gives the protein CSVDPRASGSGADTQYF.

This clonotype was detected only once. This chain links TRBV9 with TRBJ2-7; TRBD2 might be the D (6 bases). The CDR3 is made up of 15 amino acids. Trimming left V 0 bases short and J 5 bases short, with 15 bases between. The germline V gene encodes CDR1 SGDLS and CDR2 YYNGEE. CDR3 in amino acids: CASSVGPRGEDEQYF. In DNA, the CDR3 is TGTGCCAGCAGCGTAGGACCTCGCGGGGAGGACGAGCAGTACTTC.

With regard to this clonotype: One junction end does not reproduce the germline sequence, and a read error may be involved. The chain is built from TRBV20-1 and TRBJ1-2; D is uncertain. CDR1 and CDR2 from the germline V gene are DFQATT and SNEGSKA (reference sequence). This CDR3 spans 12 amino acids. CDR3 region: CSAPQTPGPYGF. CDR3 sequence (DNA): TGCAGTGCCCCACAAACACCCGGGCCGTACGGCTTC.